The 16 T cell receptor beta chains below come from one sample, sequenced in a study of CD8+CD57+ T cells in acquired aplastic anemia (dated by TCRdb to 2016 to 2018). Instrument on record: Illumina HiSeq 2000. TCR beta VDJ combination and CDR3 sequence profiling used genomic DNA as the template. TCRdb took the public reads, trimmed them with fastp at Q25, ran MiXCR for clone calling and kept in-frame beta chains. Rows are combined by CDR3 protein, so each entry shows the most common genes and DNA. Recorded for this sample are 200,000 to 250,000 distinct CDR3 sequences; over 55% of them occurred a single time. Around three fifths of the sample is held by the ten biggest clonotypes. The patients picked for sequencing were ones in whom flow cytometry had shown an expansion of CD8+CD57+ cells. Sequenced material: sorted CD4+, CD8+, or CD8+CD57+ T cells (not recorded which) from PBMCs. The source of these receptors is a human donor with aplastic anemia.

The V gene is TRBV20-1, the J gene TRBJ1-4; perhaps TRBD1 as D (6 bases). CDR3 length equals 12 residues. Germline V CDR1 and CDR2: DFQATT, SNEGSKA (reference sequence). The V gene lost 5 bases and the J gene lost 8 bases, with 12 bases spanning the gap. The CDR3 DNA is TGCAGTGCTTTACAGGGTGGCGAAAAACTGTTTTTT. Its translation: CSALQGGEKLFF.

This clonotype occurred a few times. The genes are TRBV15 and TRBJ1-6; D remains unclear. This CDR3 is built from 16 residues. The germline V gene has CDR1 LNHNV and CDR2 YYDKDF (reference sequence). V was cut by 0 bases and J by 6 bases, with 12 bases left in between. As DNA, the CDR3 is TGTGCCACCAGCAGAGATAACAGTGGACTTAATTCACCCCTCCACTTT. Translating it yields CATSRDNSGLNSPLHF.

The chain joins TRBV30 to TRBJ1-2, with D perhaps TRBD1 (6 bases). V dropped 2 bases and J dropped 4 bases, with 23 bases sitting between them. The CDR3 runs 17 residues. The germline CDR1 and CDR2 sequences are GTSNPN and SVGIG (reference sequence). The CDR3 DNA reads TGTGCCTGGAGTTCTTCGGCCGAGGGGGTCGGGTTCTATGGCTACACCTTC. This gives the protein CAWSSSAEGVGFYGYTF.

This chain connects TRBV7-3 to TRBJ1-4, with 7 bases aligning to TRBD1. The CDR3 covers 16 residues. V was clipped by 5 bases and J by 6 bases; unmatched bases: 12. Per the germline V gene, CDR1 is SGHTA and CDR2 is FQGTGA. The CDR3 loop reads CASSPPTGTVHEKLFF. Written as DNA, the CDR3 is TGTGCCAGCAGCCCACCGACCGGGACAGTACATGAAAAACTGTTTTTT.

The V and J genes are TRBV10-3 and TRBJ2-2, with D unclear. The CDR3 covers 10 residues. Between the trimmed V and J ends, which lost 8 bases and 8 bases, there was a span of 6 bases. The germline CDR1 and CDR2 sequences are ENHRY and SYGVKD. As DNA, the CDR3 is TGTGCCATCTCTACAGGGGAGCTGTTTTTT. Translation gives CAISTGELFF.

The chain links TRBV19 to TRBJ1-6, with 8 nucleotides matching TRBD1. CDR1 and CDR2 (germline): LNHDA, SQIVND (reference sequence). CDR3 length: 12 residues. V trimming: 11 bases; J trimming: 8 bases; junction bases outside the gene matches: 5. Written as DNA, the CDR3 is TGTGCCTGTCGACAGGGGCATTCACCCCTCCACTTT. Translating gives CACRQGHSPLHF.

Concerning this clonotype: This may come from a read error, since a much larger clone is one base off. The CDR3 DNA reads as TGTGCCAGCAGTTCGCCGGAGTTTAATAATTCATCCCTCCACTTT. Protein product: CASSSPEFNNSSLHF. The rearrangement links TRBV28 to TRBJ1-6, with no clear D. The length of the CDR3 is 15 residues. CDR1 and CDR2 (germline): MDHEN, SYDVKM.

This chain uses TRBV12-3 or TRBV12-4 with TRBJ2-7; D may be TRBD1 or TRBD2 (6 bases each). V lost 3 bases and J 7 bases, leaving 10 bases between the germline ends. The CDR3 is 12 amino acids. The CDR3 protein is CASSFGGLEQYF. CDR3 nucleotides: TGTGCCAGCAGTTTTGGGGGGCTTGAGCAGTACTTC.

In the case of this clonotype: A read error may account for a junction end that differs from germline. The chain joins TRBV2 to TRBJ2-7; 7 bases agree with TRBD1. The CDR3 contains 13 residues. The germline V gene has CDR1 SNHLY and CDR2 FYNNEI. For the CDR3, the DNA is TGTGCCAGAGGACGGGGACAGCTCTACGAGCAGTTCTTT. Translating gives CARGRGQLYEQFF.

The CDR3 DNA follows: TGTGCCACCAGTGCCCAGGGACAGGGGAATCAGCCCCAGCATTTT. Amino acid sequence: CATSAQGQGNQPQHF. V is TRBV24-1 and J is TRBJ1-5, with 10 nucleotides matching TRBD1. Germline CDR1 reads KGHDR; CDR2 reads SFDVKD. The CDR3 length is 15 residues. The trim removed 5 bases at V and 4 bases at J, leaving 4 bases unmatched.

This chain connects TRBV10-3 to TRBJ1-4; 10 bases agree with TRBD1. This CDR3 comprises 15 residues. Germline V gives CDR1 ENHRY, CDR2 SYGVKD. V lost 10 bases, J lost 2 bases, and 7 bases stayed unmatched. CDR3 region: CATGQGLGTNEKLFF. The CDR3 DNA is TGTGCCACGGGACAGGGGTTGGGGACTAATGAAAAACTGTTTTTT.

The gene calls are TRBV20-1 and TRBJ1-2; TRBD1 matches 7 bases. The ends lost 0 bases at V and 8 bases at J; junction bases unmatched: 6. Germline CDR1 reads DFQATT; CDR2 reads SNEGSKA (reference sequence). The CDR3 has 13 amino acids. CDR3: CSARDGTVDGYTF. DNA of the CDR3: TGCAGTGCTAGAGATGGGACAGTGGACGGCTACACCTTC.

The CDR3 DNA follows: TGCGCCAGCAGTGAGCAGACCCCCTCCTACGAGCAGTACTTC. Its protein product is CASSEQTPSYEQYF. V gene TRBV10-2 combines with J gene TRBJ2-7; D is ambiguous. This CDR3 has 14 amino acids. Trimming removed 2 bases at V and 0 bases at J, with 8 bases between. Germline values: CDR1 WSHSY, CDR2 SAAADI.

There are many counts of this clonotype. This CDR3 reads CSARDRGTGTYEQYF. The CDR3 DNA reads TGCAGTGCTAGAGATAGGGGGACAGGGACCTACGAGCAGTACTTC. The chain recombines TRBV20-1 with TRBJ2-7; 9 nucleotides agree with TRBD1. Trimming cost V 0 bases and J 2 bases; bases outside gene matches: 5. Germline CDR1 is DFQATT and CDR2 is SNEGSKA (reference sequence). The CDR3 has 15 amino acids.

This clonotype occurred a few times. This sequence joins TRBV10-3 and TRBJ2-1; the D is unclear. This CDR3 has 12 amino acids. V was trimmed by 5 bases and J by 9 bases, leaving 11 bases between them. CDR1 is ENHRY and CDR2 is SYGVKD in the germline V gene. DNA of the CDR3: TGTGCCATCAGTCCGACACGGATTGAGCAGTTCTTC. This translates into CAISPTRIEQFF.

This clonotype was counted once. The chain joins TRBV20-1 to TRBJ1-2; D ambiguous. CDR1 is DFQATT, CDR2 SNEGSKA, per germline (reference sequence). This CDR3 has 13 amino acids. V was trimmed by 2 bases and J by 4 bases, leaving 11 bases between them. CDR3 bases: TGCAGTGCTAGAAACGCGCTCGGCTATGGCTACACCTTC. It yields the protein CSARNALGYGYTF.